The clone carrying this T cell receptor (beta chain) was seen more than once but under ten times. The antigen is unknown. The PCR used 60 Vbeta and 13 Jbeta primers. Clones were read by immunoSEQ multiplex PCR, and TCRdb kept only the in-frame ones, dropping some. The profile covers 120,000 to 150,000 clones, with 70% to 80% appearing a single time and 10% to 15% taken by the ten largest. The V gene's germline CDR1 is MGHRA and CDR2 YSYEKL. The CDR3 spans 15 residues. The V end lost 4 bases, the J end lost 6 bases, and 15 bases lay between the germline ends. These data originate in a study of cytomegalovirus exposure and HLA in healthy donors. Across the study: One earlier analysis, a look at 180 million or so T cells, found almost 120 million unique TCR beta sequences. Study observations and caveats: Many donors shared some public TCRs, even though most TCR sequences were rare. In a later analysis, productive TCRs from donors in an Asian-associated ancestry cluster reportedly carried fewer N-insertions than the cohort mean.

The sequence came from a middle-aged man in good health and CMV-seropositive. The gene calls are TRBV4-1 and TRBJ2-2, with no clear D. Sequences were obtained from PBMCs. This CDR3 is CASSRNSGGSGELFF. CDR3 DNA: TGCGCCAGCAGCCGCAACTCAGGTGGATCCGGGGAGCTGTTTTTT.